This T cell receptor beta chain was identified during a study of blood T cells in healthy people across ages (dated by TCRdb to the mid-2010s). Broadly, across the study: In model experiments, template switching captured roughly one uniquely barcoded TCR beta cDNA molecule for every two T cells. Age-related changes in TCR beta repertoire diversity were measured in the study by deep sequencing normalized with unique cDNA molecular identifiers. Four age groups were formed from the donors: young (average approximately 15 years), middle-aged (approximately 40), aged (roughly 59) and long-lived (more than 75). To avoid experimental bias, donors of different ages were randomly spread across the sequencing lanes. For two donors (one aged 18 to 29 and one aged 80 or older), the study analyzed two additional independent replicas of 1 million unique cDNA reads from the same blood draw.

Libraries came from 5' RACE. Sequencing relied on an Illumina HiSeq 2500. The second PCR ran for about 7 to 11 cycles and used a J-beta primer mix along with a sample-barcoded 5' primer. A template-switch 5' adaptor carrying 12 random nucleotides introduced a unique molecular identifier onto each TCR beta cDNA molecule. Each sample yielded at least 2.5 million CDR3-containing paired-end reads. First-strand cDNA was synthesized from all RNA with the Mint cDNA synthesis kit, primed by a TRBC-specific oligonucleotide. All cDNA was treated with uracil-DNA glycosylase and then went through a first 18-cycle PCR with the universal primers M1SS and BC2_uni_R. As for the authors' bioinformatics: For normalization, 1 million high-quality reads were randomly selected from each sample, with every read carrying a distinct molecular identifier. Instead of being binned into consensus sequences, reads that shared molecular identifiers were thrown out. CDR3 identification, clonotype clustering and error correction used MiTCR with a Q25 quality threshold and the strictest error-elimination algorithm. A nonparametric unseen species model with Euler transformation was used to estimate a lower bound on total TCR beta diversity. TCRdb itself trimmed the public reads at Q25 with fastp, ran MiXCR and retained productive beta chains. Each CDR3 protein gets just one entry, which takes the most common genes and DNA from the rows behind it. For this entry, the V and J calls and clone size follow TCRdb and not the study's own pipeline. The sample includes about 290,000 distinct CDR3 sequences, with around 30% observed a single time. The ten biggest clones cover around 29% of the sample.

Here is what the overall study found, with its caveats: A strong correlation was found between observed TCR beta diversity and the percentage of naive T cells measured by flow cytometry. Conclusive comparison of naive and antigen-experienced compartments was prevented by the profiling of bulk unsorted PBMCs. Estimates of total diversity based on one million sequenced T cells were regarded as lower bounds and as underestimates. As age increased, observed TCR beta diversity per million T cells dropped in a roughly linear way, and a significant reduction was already evident by age 40. Because donor CMV infection status was unknown, age-related changes in expanded clonotypes were potentially confounded. The long-lived group showed more naive CD4+ T cells, fewer expanded clones and increased TCR diversity than the aged group, suggesting age selection.

This clonotype was counted a few times. The antigen it recognizes is unknown. No base-level quality is on record; no much larger clone is a single base apart. CDR1 and CDR2 are read off the germline V gene as SGHRS and YFSETQ. Taken from cysteine to phenylalanine, the CDR3 has 18 residues. Solely the CDR3 DNA is kept, with 54 bases framed from the first base. Germline trimming: 2 bases from V, 2 bases from J; junction bases outside gene matches: 5. The 40 or so donors, aged about 6 to 95 years, were systemically healthy Caucasian individuals from Russia. Each donor gave ten milliliters of peripheral blood, drawn into EDTA-treated Vacutainer tubes. Ficoll-Paque density-gradient centrifugation was used to isolate PBMCs, with at least 7 million per sample. Total RNA was extracted from PBMCs with Trizol reagent, with at least 6 micrograms obtained per sample. For every donor, flow cytometry on a PBMC aliquot measured the percentage of naive CD45RAhigh/CD27high T cells.

The sequencing sample was made of blood. In this chain, TRBV5-1 is recombined with TRBJ2-6, with 12 bases aligning to TRBD2. The origin of this receptor is a woman in her 70s in good health. The bases read TGCGCCAGCAGCTTCGAGGCTAGCGGGAGGGCTGGGGCCAACGTCCTGACTTTC. It codes for CASSFEASGRAGANVLTF.